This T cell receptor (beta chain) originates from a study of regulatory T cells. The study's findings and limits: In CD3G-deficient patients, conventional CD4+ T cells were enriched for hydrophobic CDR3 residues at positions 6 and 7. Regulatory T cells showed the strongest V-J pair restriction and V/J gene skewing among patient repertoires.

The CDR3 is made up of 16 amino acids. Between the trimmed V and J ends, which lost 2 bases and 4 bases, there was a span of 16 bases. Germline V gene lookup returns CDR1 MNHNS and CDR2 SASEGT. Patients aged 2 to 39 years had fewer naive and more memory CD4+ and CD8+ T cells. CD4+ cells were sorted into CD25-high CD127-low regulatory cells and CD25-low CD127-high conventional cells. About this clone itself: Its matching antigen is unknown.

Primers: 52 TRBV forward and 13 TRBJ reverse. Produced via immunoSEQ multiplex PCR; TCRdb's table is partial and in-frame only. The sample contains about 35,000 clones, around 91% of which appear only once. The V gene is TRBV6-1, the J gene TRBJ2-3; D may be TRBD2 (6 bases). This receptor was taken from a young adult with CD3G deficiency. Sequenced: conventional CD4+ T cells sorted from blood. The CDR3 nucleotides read TGTGCCAGCAGTGAAATGGTGTCGCCGGGGGCAGATACGCAGTATTTT. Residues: CASSEMVSPGADTQYF.